Given below is one T cell receptor (beta chain) in context. The sample comes from a study of technical replicates of blood from four donors. V trimming: 1 base; J trimming: 3 bases; junction bases outside the gene matches: 0. CDR3 length equals 15 residues. CDR1 LNHNV and CDR2 YYDKDF come from the germline V gene (reference sequence). The repertoire was sequenced with immunoSEQ multiplex PCR; TCRdb's copy has only in-frame clones and lacks some. The sample contains 98,000 or so clones, 95% of which appear only once. This receptor was identified in a human donor in good health. Sequenced input: T cells isolated from PBMCs. The V call is TRBV15, the J call TRBJ2-5; 12 bases match TRBD2. The chain's CDR3 is CATSRGTSGEETQYF. CDR3 DNA sequence: TGTGCCACCAGCAGAGGGACTAGCGGGGAAGAGACCCAGTACTTC.